The 8 T cell receptor beta chains below all came from one sample that was sequenced in a study of shared clonotypes between healthy human individuals. Method: immunoSEQ multiplex PCR; TCRdb's copy keeps in-frame clones and lacks some. Of hundreds of thousands of clones in the sample, approximately 79% were seen once. The specimen was memory CD4+ T cells sorted from blood. As for subset: CD45RA-negative fraction. All receptors derive from a woman in her twenties or thirties in good health.

The V and J genes are TRBV7-2 and TRBJ2-1, with 11 bases fitting TRBD2. Germline-derived CDR1 and CDR2 are SGHTA and FQGNSA. The CDR3 is 16 amino acids. V lost 7 bases to trimming and J lost 3 bases; unmatched junction nucleotides: 8. Here the CDR3 DNA reads TGTGCCAGCACCCAGACTAGCGGGGAACACTACAATGAGCAGTTCTTC. As protein: CASTQTSGEHYNEQFF.

This clone was recorded a few times. This rearrangement joins TRBV28 to TRBJ1-5; tentative D call: TRBD1 (6 bases). Trimming took off 6 bases at V and 0 bases at J, with 21 bases between the two ends. The CDR3 covers 18 residues. Germline V gene lookup returns CDR1 MDHEN and CDR2 SYDVKM. The CDR3 reads CASSAPFRGLYSNQPQHF. The CDR3 DNA is TGTGCCAGCAGCGCCCCTTTCAGGGGACTCTATAGCAATCAGCCCCAGCATTTT.

This clone was detected ten times or more. This rearrangement joins TRBV5-1 to TRBJ1-1, with D tentatively TRBD1 (6 bases). The ends were cut back, 0 bases at V and 1 base at J, with 13 bases in the middle. The CDR3 sequence is 16 residues long. The germline V gene has CDR1 SGHRS and CDR2 YFSETQ. In nucleotides, the CDR3 is TGCGCCAGCAGCTTGGGGGCCGGGGGCAGGAACACTGAAGCTTTCTTT. This encodes CASSLGAGGRNTEAFF.

In the case of this clone: Other DNA sequences in the sample encode the same CDR3. This sequence joins TRBV20-1 and TRBJ2-3; either TRBD1 or TRBD2 may supply D (5 bases each). The germline gives CDR1 DFQATT, CDR2 SNEGSKA (reference sequence). The ends were cut back, 6 bases at V and 6 bases at J, with 10 bases in the middle. CDR3 size: 11 residues. The CDR3 DNA reads as TGCAGTGCAACTAGGGGTGATACGCAGTATTTT. It yields the protein CSATRGDTQYF.

In its sample, this clone was seen once. The rearrangement links TRBV5-8 to TRBJ1-2, with TRBD1 identical over 11 bases. Germline lookup yields CDR1 SGHTS and CDR2 YDEGEE. This CDR3 has 15 amino acids. V dropped 2 bases and J dropped 8; count of bases not matched to a gene: 8. The CDR3 sequence: CASSFPGQGELGYTF. In DNA form, the CDR3 reads TGTGCCAGCAGCTTTCCGGGACAGGGGGAATTGGGCTACACCTTC.

The genes are TRBV25-1 and TRBJ2-7; TRBD1 aligns across 10 bases. CDR1 is MGHDK and CDR2 is SYGVNS in the germline V gene. V shed 6 bases and J 5 bases; nucleotides not matched to a gene: 19. There are 18 residues in the CDR3. CDR3 in DNA: TGTGCCAGCAGCGCCGGGGGACAGGGGTCAACATACGCTAACGAGCAGTACTTC. It is translated as CASSAGGQGSTYANEQYF.

This clone was seen a single time. CDR3 nucleotides: TGTGCCAGCAGTGTACATGGAAATCAGCCCCAGCATTTT. It encodes CASSVHGNQPQHF. V and J are TRBV2 and TRBJ1-5, with unresolved D. The V gene lost 4 bases and the J gene lost 4 bases, with 8 bases spanning the gap. The germline V gene has CDR1 SNHLY and CDR2 FYNNEI. This CDR3 is 13 amino acids long.

The chain is built from TRBV29-1 and TRBJ2-1; tentatively, D is TRBD1 or TRBD2 (6 bases each). The ends were cut back, 4 bases at V and 5 bases at J, with 21 bases in the middle. The germline V gene has CDR1 SQVTM and CDR2 ANQGSEA. This CDR3 comprises 16 residues. The CDR3 region is CSVGGVWGAHNNEQFF. In DNA, the CDR3 is TGCAGCGTTGGTGGGGTGTGGGGGGCCCATAACAATGAGCAGTTCTTC.